This TCR beta chain was profiled in a study of blood T cells in healthy people across ages. This clonotype was seen a handful of times. Its antigen is not identified. After removal of 1 base from V and 3 bases from J, the junction contained 18 bases not matched to a gene. The V gene's germline CDR1 is MNHEY and CDR2 SVGEGT. CDR3 length: 20 amino acids. It was with a sample-barcoded 5' primer and a J-beta primer mix that a second PCR of roughly 6 to 12 cycles was run. Every cDNA molecule carried a tag from a template-switch adaptor bearing 12 random nucleotides. TCRdb independently ran MiXCR on the 5' RACE reads; one entry per CDR3 protein. The table records around 800,000 distinct CDR3 sequences, approximately 44% of them present only once. Study observations and caveats: A conclusive naive versus antigen-experienced comparison was prevented by the unsorted PBMCs. Whereas aged donors had fewer naive CD4+ cells, long-lived donors had more of them and higher diversity.

This TCR came from a man between 60 and 70 years old in good health. V is TRBV6-2 or TRBV6-3 and J is TRBJ2-7, with 10 bases lining up with TRBD1. Sequencing was carried out using blood. The CDR3 DNA is TGTGCCAGCAGTTACTGGTGGGGACAGGGGAACCTAGCCTCAAACTACGAGCAGTACTTC. Its translation: CASSYWWGQGNLASNYEQYF.